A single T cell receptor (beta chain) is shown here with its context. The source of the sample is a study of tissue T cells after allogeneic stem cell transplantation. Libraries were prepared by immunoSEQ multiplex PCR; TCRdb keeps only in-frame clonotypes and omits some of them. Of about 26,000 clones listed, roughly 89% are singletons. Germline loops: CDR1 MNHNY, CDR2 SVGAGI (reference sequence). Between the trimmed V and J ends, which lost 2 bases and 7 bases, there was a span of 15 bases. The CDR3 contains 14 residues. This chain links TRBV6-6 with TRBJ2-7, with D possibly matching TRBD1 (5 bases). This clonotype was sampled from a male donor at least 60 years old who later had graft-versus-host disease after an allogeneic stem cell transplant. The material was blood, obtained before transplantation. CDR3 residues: CASSYPAGMGEQYF. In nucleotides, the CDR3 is TGTGCCAGCAGTTACCCGGCAGGGATGGGAGAGCAGTACTTC.